The next 30 T cell receptor beta chains were all read from a single sample in a study of blood T cell repertoires in COVID-19. Only in-frame clones appear in the TCRdb table, and some are missing; sequencing was by immunoSEQ multiplex PCR. The sample includes about 210,000 clones, about four fifths seen only once; the top ten take 6.9%. Sequenced input: peripheral blood. The source of these receptors is a man aged 55 to 70 with acute or convalescent COVID-19.

This chain joins TRBV5-1 and TRBJ1-3; perhaps TRBD1 as D (5 bases). Germline V CDR1 and CDR2: SGHRS, YFSETQ. This CDR3 has 14 amino acids. Deletions cut 4 bases from V and 7 bases from J, with 15 bases between. The DNA for the CDR3 is TGCGCCAGCAGCGCCTCGGGGGATCTGAACACCATATATTTT. Its protein is CASSASGDLNTIYF.

Only one count was recorded for this clone. The gene calls are TRBV19 and TRBJ1-2; TRBD1 agrees at 8 bases. The germline CDR1 and CDR2 sequences are LNHDA and SQIVND (reference sequence). CDR3 length: 14 residues. V lost 4 bases to trimming and J lost 8 bases; unmatched junction nucleotides: 9. In DNA, the CDR3 is TGTGCCAGTAGTAGTGCAGGGGGCGCCGGCGGCTACACCTTC. It yields the protein CASSSAGGAGGYTF.

J is TRBJ1-5 and V is TRBV2, with TRBD1 matching 12 bases. V shed 7 bases and J 6 bases; nucleotides not matched to a gene: 4. Germline-derived CDR1 and CDR2 are SNHLY and FYNNEI. The CDR3 sequence is 14 residues long. The CDR3 loop is CASKGQGAFQPQHF. In nucleotides, the CDR3 is TGTGCCAGCAAGGGACAGGGGGCTTTTCAGCCCCAGCATTTT.

This clone was observed at least ten times. V and J are TRBV15 and TRBJ2-1; unclear D gene. V lost 0 bases to trimming and J lost 0 bases, with 9 bases between them. Germline V lookup: CDR1 LNHNV, CDR2 YYDKDF (reference sequence). The length of the CDR3 is 16 residues. CDR3 in amino acids: CATSRDVTASYNEQFF. DNA of the CDR3: TGTGCCACCAGCAGAGATGTCACAGCCTCCTACAATGAGCAGTTCTTC.

V is TRBV5-1 and J is TRBJ2-7, with a tentative D call TRBD1 (6 bases). V shed 0 bases and J shed 0 bases, with 7 bases lying between them. Germline V gene sequence: CDR1 SGHRS, CDR2 YFSETQ. This CDR3 is 14 amino acids long. Here the CDR3 DNA reads TGCGCCAGCAGCTTGGACAGGGACTCCTACGAGCAGTACTTC. It is translated as CASSLDRDSYEQYF.

The chain carries TRBV27 and TRBJ1-2, with unresolved D. V was pared by 3 bases and J by 3 bases, with 11 bases between. The CDR3 consists of 14 residues. CDR1 is MNHEY and CDR2 is SMNVEV in the germline V gene (reference sequence). CDR3 loop: CASSLARGDYGYTF. The CDR3 coding sequence is TGTGCCAGCAGTTTGGCCCGAGGAGACTATGGCTACACCTTC.

The chain carries TRBV18 and TRBJ1-5; 9 nucleotides align to TRBD1. J was trimmed by 7 bases and V by 3 bases; bases with no gene match: 7. Germline CDR1 KGHSH, CDR2 LQKENI. The CDR3 runs to 15 residues. The CDR3 region has the DNA TGTGCCAGCTCACCGGGACAGGGCGTAGGACAGCCCCAGCATTTT. This gives the protein CASSPGQGVGQPQHF.

J is TRBJ1-1 and V is TRBV5-4; weak D call: TRBD1 (6 bases). The CDR3 contains 15 residues. The V end was cut by 1 base, the J end by 1 base, with 11 bases between. The germline gives CDR1 SGHNT, CDR2 YYREEE (reference sequence). The CDR3 sequence is CASSLQGMANTEAFF. The CDR3 DNA reads as TGTGCCAGCAGCTTGCAGGGGATGGCGAACACTGAAGCTTTCTTT.

In its sample, this clone was seen a few times. The CDR3: CASSQDRKGWEAFF. CDR3 in DNA: TGCGCCAGCAGCCAAGATCGGAAGGGGTGGGAAGCTTTCTTT. The chain recombines TRBV4-1 with TRBJ1-1; TRBD1 might be the D (5 bases). The germline gives CDR1 MGHRA, CDR2 YSYEKL. The germline V and J ends were trimmed by 0 bases and 8 bases, with 13 bases remaining between them. CDR3 length: 14 amino acids.

V gene TRBV4-2 combines with J gene TRBJ1-1; 7 bases fit TRBD1. There are 19 residues in the CDR3. Germline V gene data show CDR1 as LGHNA and CDR2 as YNFKEQ. V lost 6 bases and J lost 1; bases outside the gene matches: 20. CDR3 bases: TGTGCCAGCAGGTATCACCCGGGACAGCCTCAAAACGGGAACACTGAAGCTTTCTTT. This translates into CASRYHPGQPQNGNTEAFF.

The J gene is TRBJ2-7, the V gene TRBV2; 7 bases map to TRBD1. This CDR3 comprises 15 residues. The V gene end was trimmed by 1 base and the J gene end by 6 bases; junction bases not matched to a gene: 9. Germline CDR1 and CDR2: SNHLY and FYNNEI. CDR3: CASSEGTGVLGEQYF. CDR3 sequence (DNA): TGTGCCAGCAGTGAAGGGACAGGAGTCTTGGGCGAGCAGTACTTC.

The V call is TRBV19, the J call TRBJ2-1, with 10 bases lining up with TRBD2. CDR3 length: 15 residues. Germline lookup yields CDR1 LNHDA and CDR2 SQIVND (reference sequence). Trimming at V came to 2 bases and at J to 7 bases, leaving 5 bases not matched to a gene. The CDR3 loop reads CASSILAGVGNEQFF. As DNA, the CDR3 is TGTGCCAGTAGTATACTAGCGGGAGTGGGGAATGAGCAGTTCTTC.

The J gene is TRBJ2-1, the V gene TRBV7-9, with 10 bases identical to TRBD2. V gave up 5 bases and J gave up 1 base; unmatched junction bases: 2. The germline CDR1 and CDR2 sequences are SEHNR and FQNEAQ (reference sequence). The CDR3 runs 15 residues. The CDR3 region has the DNA TGTGCCAGCAGCCAACTAGCGGGGTCCTACAATGAGCAGTTCTTC. Amino acid sequence: CASSQLAGSYNEQFF.

DNA of the CDR3: TGTGCCAGCAGTTTATTTGCGGGGGGCTCGGCTTTCTTT. Translating it yields CASSLFAGGSAFF. This chain links TRBV28 with TRBJ1-1, with a weak D call TRBD1 (6 bases). V dropped 1 base and J dropped 11 bases, with 14 bases sitting between them. CDR3 length: 13 residues. Germline values: CDR1 MDHEN, CDR2 SYDVKM.

The DNA of the CDR3 is TGTGCCAGCAGAGGGACTAGGGGCGACGAGCAGTACTTC. This sequence encodes CASRGTRGDEQYF. This chain connects TRBV25-1 to TRBJ2-7, with 8 bases that match TRBD2. Per the germline V gene, CDR1 is MGHDK and CDR2 is SYGVNS. Unmatched junction bases numbered 6, after V lost 6 bases and J lost 5 bases. The CDR3 extends over 13 amino acids.

This chain connects TRBV27 to TRBJ1-5; D is uncertain. V was trimmed by 3 bases and J by 4 bases, leaving 7 bases between them. The CDR3 sequence is 13 residues long. CDR1 is MNHEY, CDR2 SMNVEV, per germline (reference sequence). In nucleotides, the CDR3 is TGTGCCAGCAGTTTTTCGGGGAATCAGCCCCAGCATTTT. It specifies CASSFSGNQPQHF.

The rearrangement links TRBV4-2 to TRBJ2-6, with 12 bases matching TRBD2. The junction had 18 bases not matched to a gene; V was cut back by 0 bases and J by 0 bases. The CDR3 sequence is 24 residues long. The V gene's germline CDR1 is LGHNA and CDR2 YNFKEQ. The CDR3, as DNA: TGTGCCAGCAGCCAAGACCCGCGCCGGGGCGCTAGCGGGAGGGCCCGCTCTGGGGCCAACGTCCTGACTTTC. The encoded protein is CASSQDPRRGASGRARSGANVLTF.

The chain recombines TRBV5-1 with TRBJ1-2; possible D gene TRBD1, 6 bases. The CDR3 is made up of 15 amino acids. Per germline, CDR1 SGHRS and CDR2 YFSETQ. Deletions cut 4 bases from V and 0 bases from J, with 13 bases between. This CDR3 reads CASSLGQTPNYGYTF. CDR3 nucleotide sequence: TGCGCCAGCAGCCTCGGACAGACCCCTAACTATGGCTACACCTTC.

The chain uses TRBV6-6 and TRBJ1-1; D remains ambiguous. Germline CDR1 and CDR2: MNHNY and SVGAGI (reference sequence). The CDR3 contains 13 residues. Trimming left V 0 bases short and J 1 base short, with 3 bases between. DNA of the CDR3: TGTGCCAGCAGTTACTCCAAGAACACTGAAGCTTTCTTT. Translation gives CASSYSKNTEAFF.

The V call is TRBV15, the J call TRBJ1-2; 8 bases map to TRBD1. CDR1 is LNHNV, CDR2 YYDKDF, per germline (reference sequence). With 0 bases clipped from V and 5 bases from J, the junction kept 5 bases outside the gene matches. The length of the CDR3 is 15 residues. This CDR3 is CATSRDRTGPYGYTF. In nucleotides, the CDR3 is TGTGCCACCAGCAGAGATCGGACAGGGCCTTATGGCTACACCTTC.

The rearrangement joins TRBV5-1 to TRBJ2-3; 11 bases match TRBD2. Germline assignment: CDR1 SGHRS and CDR2 YFSETQ. The CDR3 runs 17 residues. Trimming removed 5 bases from V and 3 bases from J; junction bases left unmatched: 11. CDR3 in amino acids: CASREELAGVGTDTQYF. The CDR3 DNA reads TGCGCCAGCAGAGAAGAACTAGCGGGAGTTGGGACAGATACGCAGTATTTT.

This chain uses TRBV2 with TRBJ1-2; D is ambiguous. CDR1 and CDR2 (germline): SNHLY, FYNNEI. V was clipped by 6 bases and J by 7 bases, with 15 bases between them. The CDR3 contains 13 residues. The CDR3 sequence: CASSSRSLGGYTF. DNA of the CDR3: TGTGCCAGCAGCTCAAGGAGTTTAGGTGGCTACACCTTC.

The chain employs TRBV19 and TRBJ2-1; 7 bases map to TRBD2. V dropped 3 bases and J dropped 2; count of bases not matched to a gene: 4. The germline V gene has CDR1 LNHDA and CDR2 SQIVND (reference sequence). The CDR3 is made up of 15 amino acids. In nucleotides, the CDR3 is TGTGCCAGTAGTATGGGGGGAGGGGCCTACAATGAGCAGTTCTTC. Translated, it gives CASSMGGGAYNEQFF. Full variable domain (outside the CDR3, taken from reference TRBV19 and TRBJ2-1): DGGITQSPKYLFRKEGQNVTLSCEQNLNHDAMYWYRQDPGQGLRLIYYSQIVNDFQKGDIAEGYSVSREKKESFPLTVTSAQKNPTAFYLCASSMGGGAYNEQFFGPGTRLTVL.

The chain combines TRBV7-2 with TRBJ2-1; TRBD1 might be the D (5 bases). From germline, CDR1 is SGHTA and CDR2 FQGNSA. This CDR3 region has 17 residues. Trimming stripped 0 bases from V and 7 bases from J, with 19 bases between. The CDR3 here is CASSLALIVGVRNEQFF. In DNA form, the CDR3 reads TGTGCCAGCAGCTTAGCGCTAATTGTAGGGGTTCGGAATGAGCAGTTCTTC.

This chain joins TRBV4-2 and TRBJ1-6; D is uncertain. The V end lost 0 bases, the J end lost 8 bases, and 17 bases lay between the germline ends. The CDR3 is 17 residues long. The V gene's germline CDR1 is LGHNA and CDR2 YNFKEQ. Written as DNA, the CDR3 is TGTGCCAGCAGCCAAGATTTAACAGCCCAGACCTATTCACCCCTCCACTTT. Residues: CASSQDLTAQTYSPLHF.

This rearrangement joins TRBV19 to TRBJ1-6; a possible D gene is TRBD1 (6 bases). The germline V and J ends were trimmed by 3 bases and 2 bases, with 14 bases remaining between them. The CDR3 totals 17 residues. Germline CDR1 is LNHDA and CDR2 is SQIVND (reference sequence). CDR3 in amino acids: CASSMEQGLAYNSPLHF. For the CDR3, the DNA is TGTGCCAGTAGTATGGAACAGGGTTTAGCCTATAATTCACCCCTCCACTTT.

This chain connects TRBV5-1 to TRBJ2-1; D is unresolved. The V gene's germline CDR1 is SGHRS and CDR2 YFSETQ. This CDR3 is 14 amino acids long. V was clipped by 0 bases and J by 5 bases, with 9 bases between them. CDR3 DNA sequence: TGCGCCAGCAGCTTGGCCGGAACAGACAATGAGCAGTTCTTC. Residues: CASSLAGTDNEQFF.

The chain employs TRBV27 and TRBJ1-5; 7 bases align to TRBD1. The V gene end was trimmed by 5 bases and the J gene end by 0 bases; junction bases not matched to a gene: 4. Germline V lookup: CDR1 MNHEY, CDR2 SMNVEV (reference sequence). This CDR3 comprises 15 residues. The CDR3, as DNA: TGTGCCAGCAGTATTTGGACAGGTAGCAATCAGCCCCAGCATTTT. The encoded protein is CASSIWTGSNQPQHF.

This clone appeared a few times. This rearrangement joins TRBV4-2 to TRBJ2-5, with D tentatively TRBD1 (6 bases). V gave up 0 bases and J gave up 1 base, with 21 bases separating them. CDR1 is LGHNA and CDR2 is YNFKEQ in the germline V gene. The CDR3 runs 19 residues. CDR3 sequence: CASSQDLAQGSTSQETQYF. The CDR3 DNA follows: TGTGCCAGCAGCCAAGACCTGGCTCAGGGGAGCACATCCCAAGAGACCCAGTACTTC.

The gene calls are TRBV11-2 and TRBJ1-4; possible D gene TRBD1, 6 bases. Trimming left V 4 bases short and J 6 bases short, with 18 bases between. This CDR3 has 16 residues. Germline V CDR1 and CDR2: SGHAT, FQNNGV. This CDR3 reads CASSSPRQAFYEKLFF. The DNA of the CDR3 is TGTGCCAGCAGCTCCCCCAGACAGGCATTTTATGAAAAACTGTTTTTT.